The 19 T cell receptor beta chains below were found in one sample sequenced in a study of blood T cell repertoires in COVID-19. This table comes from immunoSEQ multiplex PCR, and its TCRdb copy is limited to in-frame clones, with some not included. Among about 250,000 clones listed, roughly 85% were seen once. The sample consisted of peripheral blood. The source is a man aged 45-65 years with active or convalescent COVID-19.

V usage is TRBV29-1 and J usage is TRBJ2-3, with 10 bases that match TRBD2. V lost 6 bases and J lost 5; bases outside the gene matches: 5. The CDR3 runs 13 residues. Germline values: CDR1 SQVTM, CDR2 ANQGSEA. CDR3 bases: TGCAGCGTCGCTGGGACTAGCGTAGATACGCAGTATTTT. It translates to CSVAGTSVDTQYF.

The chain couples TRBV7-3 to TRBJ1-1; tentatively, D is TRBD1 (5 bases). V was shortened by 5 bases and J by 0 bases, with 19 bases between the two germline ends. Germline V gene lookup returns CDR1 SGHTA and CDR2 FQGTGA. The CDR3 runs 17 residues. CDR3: CASSPHGGGNLNTEAFF. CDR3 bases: TGTGCCAGCAGCCCCCATGGGGGGGGAAACTTGAACACTGAAGCTTTCTTT.

The CDR3 sequence: CAWSVLSPNEQFF. The DNA of the CDR3 is TGTGCCTGGAGTGTACTTAGTCCCAATGAGCAGTTCTTC. The V and J genes are TRBV30 and TRBJ2-1; D gene unclear. CDR3 length: 13 residues. V lost 0 bases to trimming and J lost 6 bases, with 9 bases between them. Germline CDR1 reads GTSNPN; CDR2 reads SVGIG (reference sequence).

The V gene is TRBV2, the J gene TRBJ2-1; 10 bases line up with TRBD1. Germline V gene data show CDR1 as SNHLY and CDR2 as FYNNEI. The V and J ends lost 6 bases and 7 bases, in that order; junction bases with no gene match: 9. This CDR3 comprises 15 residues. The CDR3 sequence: CASSVDRGRMNEQFF. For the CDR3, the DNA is TGTGCCAGCAGCGTCGACAGGGGGCGCATGAATGAGCAGTTCTTC.

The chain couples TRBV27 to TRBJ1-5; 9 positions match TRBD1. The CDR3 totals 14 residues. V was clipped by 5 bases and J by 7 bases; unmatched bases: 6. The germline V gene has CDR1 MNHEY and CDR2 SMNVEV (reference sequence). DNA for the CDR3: TGTGCCAGCAGTGGACAGGGGAGGGGACAGCCCCAGCATTTT. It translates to CASSGQGRGQPQHF.

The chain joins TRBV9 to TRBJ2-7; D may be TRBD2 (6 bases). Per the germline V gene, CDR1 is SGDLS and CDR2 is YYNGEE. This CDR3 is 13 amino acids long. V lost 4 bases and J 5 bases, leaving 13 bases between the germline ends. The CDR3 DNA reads TGTGCCAGCAGCCCGGGGGAACGTCACGAGCAGTACTTC. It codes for CASSPGERHEQYF. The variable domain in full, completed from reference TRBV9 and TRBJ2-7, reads DSGVTQTPKHLITATGQRVTLRCSPRSGDLSVYWYQQSLDQGLQFLIQYYNGEERAKGNILERFSAQQFPDLHSELNLSSLELGDSALYFCASSPGERHEQYFGPGTRLTVT.

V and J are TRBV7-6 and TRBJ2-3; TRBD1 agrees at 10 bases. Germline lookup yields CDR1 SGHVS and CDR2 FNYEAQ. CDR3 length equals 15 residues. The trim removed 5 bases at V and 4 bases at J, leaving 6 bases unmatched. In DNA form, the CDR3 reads TGTGCCAGCAGCCCATTGGGACAGGGGCCAGATACGCAGTATTTT. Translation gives CASSPLGQGPDTQYF.

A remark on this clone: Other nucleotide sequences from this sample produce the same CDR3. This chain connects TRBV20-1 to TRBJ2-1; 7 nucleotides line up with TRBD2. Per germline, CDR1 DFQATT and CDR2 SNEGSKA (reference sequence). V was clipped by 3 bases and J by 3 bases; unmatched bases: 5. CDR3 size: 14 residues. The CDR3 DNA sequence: TGCAGTGCTAGTGGCGGGAGAGACTACAATGAGCAGTTCTTC. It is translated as CSASGGRDYNEQFF.

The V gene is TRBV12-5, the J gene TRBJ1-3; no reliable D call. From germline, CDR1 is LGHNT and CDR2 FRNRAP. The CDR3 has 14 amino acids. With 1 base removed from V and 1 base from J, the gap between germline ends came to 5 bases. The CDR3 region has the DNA TGTGCTAGTGGTTTGGCAGGTTCTGGAAACACCATATATTTT. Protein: CASGLAGSGNTIYF. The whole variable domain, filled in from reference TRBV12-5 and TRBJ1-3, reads DARVTQTPRHKVTEMGQEVTMRCQPILGHNTVFWYRQTMMQGLELLAYFRNRAPLDDSGMPKDRFSAEMPDATLATLKIQPSEPRDSAVYFCASGLAGSGNTIYFGEGSWLTVV.

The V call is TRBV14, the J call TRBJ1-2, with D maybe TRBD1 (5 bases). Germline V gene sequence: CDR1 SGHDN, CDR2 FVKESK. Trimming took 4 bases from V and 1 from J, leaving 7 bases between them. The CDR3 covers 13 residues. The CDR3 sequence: CASSLQVNYGYTF. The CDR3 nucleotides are TGTGCCAGCAGCCTACAGGTTAACTATGGCTACACCTTC.

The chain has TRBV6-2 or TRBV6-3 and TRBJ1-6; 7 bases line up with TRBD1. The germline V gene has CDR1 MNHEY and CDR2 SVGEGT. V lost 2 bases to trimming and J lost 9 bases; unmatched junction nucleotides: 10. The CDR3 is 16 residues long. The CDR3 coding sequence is TGTGCCAGCAGTTACCTTGGGACAGTTGAGGGTTCACCCCTCCACTTT. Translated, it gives CASSYLGTVEGSPLHF.

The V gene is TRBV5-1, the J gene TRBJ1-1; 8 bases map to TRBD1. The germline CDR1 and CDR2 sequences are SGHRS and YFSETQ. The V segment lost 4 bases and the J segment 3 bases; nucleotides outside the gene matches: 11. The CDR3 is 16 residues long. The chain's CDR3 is CASSPGGSGWDTEAFF. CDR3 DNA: TGCGCCAGCAGCCCAGGGGGCTCCGGGTGGGACACTGAAGCTTTCTTT. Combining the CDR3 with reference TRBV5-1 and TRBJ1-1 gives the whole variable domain KAGVTQTPRYLIKTRGQQVTLSCSPISGHRSVSWYQQTPGQGLQFLFEYFSETQRNKGNFPGRFSGRQFSNSRSEMNVSTLELGDSALYLCASSPGGSGWDTEAFFGQGTRLTVV.

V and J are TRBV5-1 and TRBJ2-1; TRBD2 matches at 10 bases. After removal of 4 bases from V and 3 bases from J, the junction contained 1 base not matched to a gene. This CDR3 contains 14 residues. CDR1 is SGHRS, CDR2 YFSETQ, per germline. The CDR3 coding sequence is TGCGCCAGCAGCGGACTAGCGGTCTACAATGAGCAGTTCTTC. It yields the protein CASSGLAVYNEQFF. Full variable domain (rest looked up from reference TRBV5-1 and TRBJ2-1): KAGVTQTPRYLIKTRGQQVTLSCSPISGHRSVSWYQQTPGQGLQFLFEYFSETQRNKGNFPGRFSGRQFSNSRSEMNVSTLELGDSALYLCASSGLAVYNEQFFGPGTRLTVL.

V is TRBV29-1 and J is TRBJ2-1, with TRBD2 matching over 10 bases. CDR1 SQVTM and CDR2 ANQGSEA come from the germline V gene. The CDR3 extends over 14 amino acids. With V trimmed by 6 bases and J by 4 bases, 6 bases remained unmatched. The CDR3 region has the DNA TGCAGCGTGAAGGGACTAGCGAGTTACAATGAGCAGTTCTTC. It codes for CSVKGLASYNEQFF.

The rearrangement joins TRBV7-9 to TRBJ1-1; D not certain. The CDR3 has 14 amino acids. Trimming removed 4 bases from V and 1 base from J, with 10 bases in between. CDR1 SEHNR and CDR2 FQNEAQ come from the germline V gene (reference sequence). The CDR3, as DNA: TGTGCCAGCAGCTCCAATACACGGAACACTGAAGCTTTCTTT. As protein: CASSSNTRNTEAFF.

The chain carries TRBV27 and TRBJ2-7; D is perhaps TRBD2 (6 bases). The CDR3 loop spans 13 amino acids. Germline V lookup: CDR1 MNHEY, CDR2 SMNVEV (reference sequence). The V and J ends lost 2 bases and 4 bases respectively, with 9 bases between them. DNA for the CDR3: TGTGCCAGCAGTTTAACTAGCAGATACGAGCAGTACTTC. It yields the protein CASSLTSRYEQYF.

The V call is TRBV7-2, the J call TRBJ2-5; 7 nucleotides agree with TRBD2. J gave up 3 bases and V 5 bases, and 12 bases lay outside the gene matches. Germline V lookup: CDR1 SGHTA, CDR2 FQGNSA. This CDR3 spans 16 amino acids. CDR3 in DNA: TGTGCCAGCAGCCCGAGGGGCGGGGGAGGCGAAGAGACCCAGTACTTC. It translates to CASSPRGGGGEETQYF.

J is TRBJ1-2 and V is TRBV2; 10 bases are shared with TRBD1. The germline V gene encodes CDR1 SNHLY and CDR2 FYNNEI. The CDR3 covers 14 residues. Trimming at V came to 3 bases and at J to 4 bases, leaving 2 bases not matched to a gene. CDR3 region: CASSEDRGFYGYTF. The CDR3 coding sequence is TGTGCCAGCAGTGAGGACAGGGGGTTCTATGGCTACACCTTC.

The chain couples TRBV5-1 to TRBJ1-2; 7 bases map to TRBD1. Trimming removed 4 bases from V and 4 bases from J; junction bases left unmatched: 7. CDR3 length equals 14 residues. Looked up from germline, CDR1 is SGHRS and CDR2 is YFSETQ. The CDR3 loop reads CASSRDRVPYGYTF. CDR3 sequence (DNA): TGCGCCAGCAGCAGAGACAGGGTACCCTATGGCTACACCTTC.